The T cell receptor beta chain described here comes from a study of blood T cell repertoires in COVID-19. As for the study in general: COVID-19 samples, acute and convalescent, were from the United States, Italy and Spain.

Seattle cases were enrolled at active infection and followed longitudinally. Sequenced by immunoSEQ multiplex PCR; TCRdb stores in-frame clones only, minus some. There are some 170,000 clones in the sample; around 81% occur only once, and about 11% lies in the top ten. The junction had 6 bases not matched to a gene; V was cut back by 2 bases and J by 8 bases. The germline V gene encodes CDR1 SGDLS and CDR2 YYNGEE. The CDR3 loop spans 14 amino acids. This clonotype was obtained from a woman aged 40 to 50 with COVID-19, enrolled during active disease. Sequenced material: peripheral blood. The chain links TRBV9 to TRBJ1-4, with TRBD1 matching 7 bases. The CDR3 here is CASSVGTEDEKLFF. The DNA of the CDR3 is TGTGCCAGCAGCGTCGGGACAGAAGACGAAAAACTGTTTTTT.